This T cell receptor beta chain was retrieved from a study of blood T cell repertoires in COVID-19 (dated by TCRdb to about 2020). At the level of the whole study: Samples from collaborators originated in the United States, Italy and Spain and spanned both the acute and convalescent phases of COVID-19. Where available, HLA class I and class II types were taken from metadata supplied by the sample provider and were not determined by assay-based typing. The dataset comprised deeply sampled blood TCRbeta repertoires from subjects exposed to, actively infected with, or recovered from COVID-19. The material from the prospective study consisted of cDNA or gDNA derived from T cells, B-cell-depleted T cells, or PBMCs. The repertoires were released in a freely available public database meant as a resource for research on the immune response to SARS-CoV-2. A de-identified subject ID, COVID-19 status, age in years and sex were almost always included in the sample metadata. Samples came from the ongoing ImmuneRACE study (first 160 participants) plus 1,254 subjects from 6 global collaborators.

The germline V gene gives CDR1 as LGHNA and CDR2 as YNFKEQ. Relative to germline, V is missing 9 bases and J is missing 6 bases, with 6 bases of the junction outside any gene match. The CDR3 contains 12 residues, cysteine and phenylalanine counted. Of the read, only the CDR3 DNA is kept; its 36 bases are in frame from base 1. The immunoSEQ Assay, a bias-controlled multiplex PCR, was used to amplify TCRbeta CDR3 regions from genomic DNA. Under the source paper's analysis protocol: The number of nucleated cells in each sample was estimated from the amplification of reference gene primers within the assay. Sequence reads were collapsed and filtered to measure the absolute abundance of every unique TCRbeta CDR3 rearrangement. For each sample, productive Simpson clonality was calculated as the square root of Simpson's diversity index across productive rearrangements. TCRdb stores this immuneACCESS table with in-frame sequences only. Part of the clones is absent; in the studies checked, under half of the shortfall reflects unresolved V genes, and no reason is known for the rest. V, J and clone size are taken as reported in that table, and D and trimming were inferred from the DNA itself. Counted in this sample were 230,000 or so clones; roughly 84% of them appeared once. About 20% of the sample goes to the ten largest clones.

Of note for this clone: What antigen it recognizes has not been identified. Qualities for individual bases were not recorded, and no much larger clone is one base off.

Broader findings and caveats from the paper: The amount of clinical and demographic metadata varied by source and participant and was provided uncurated.

Whole blood was collected in K2EDTA tubes by collaborating institutions according to the institutions' own protocols. For TCRbeta analysis, collaborator samples were shipped as frozen whole blood, as isolated PBMCs, or as DNA extracted from either sample type. The sequenced material came from peripheral blood. Rearrangement joined TRBV4-2 to TRBJ1-1; the central 8 bases match TRBD1. The receptor was isolated from a man aged 25-45 years with active or convalescent COVID-19. The sequence in DNA is TGTGCCAGGAGGGACAGGTTCGCTGAAGCTTTCTTT. The resulting protein is CARRDRFAEAFF.